What follows are 12 T cell receptor beta chains derived from one specimen sequenced in a study of shared clonotypes between healthy human individuals. The protocol was immunoSEQ multiplex PCR, while the TCRdb copy is restricted to in-frame clones and leaves out a portion. The sample consists of some 1 million clones, more than 65% of them appearing once. Material: memory CD4+ T cells sorted from blood. Subset here: CD45RA-negative fraction. These receptor sequences come from a young man in good health.

The chain carries TRBV30 and TRBJ1-4, with D perhaps TRBD1 (5 bases). Trimming took 4 bases from V and 5 from J, leaving 14 bases between them. The germline CDR1 and CDR2 sequences are GTSNPN and SVGIG (reference sequence). The CDR3 totals 14 residues. DNA for the CDR3: TGTGCCTGGAATCCCGGGACCGTGAATGAAAAACTGTTTTTT. Translating it yields CAWNPGTVNEKLFF. The full variable domain, its missing parts supplied by reference TRBV30 and TRBJ1-4, is SQTIHQWPATLVQPVGSPLSLECTVEGTSNPNLYWYRQAAGRGLQLLFYSVGIGQISSEVPQNLSASRPQDRQFILSSKKLLLSDSGFYLCAWNPGTVNEKLFFGSGTQLSVL.

This chain joins TRBV7-2 and TRBJ2-3; 9 bases are a match to TRBD1. The CDR3 contains 16 residues. Germline values: CDR1 SGHTA, CDR2 FQGNSA. After removal of 5 bases from V and 5 bases from J, the junction contained 11 bases not matched to a gene. The CDR3 here is CASSPRPGTGKDTQYF. For the CDR3, the DNA is TGTGCCAGCAGCCCGCGACCGGGGACAGGGAAAGATACGCAGTATTTT. Full variable domain (missing parts from reference TRBV7-2 and TRBJ2-3): GAGVSQSPSNKVTEKGKDVELRCDPISGHTALYWYRQSLGQGLEFLIYFQGNSAPDKSGLPSDRFSAERTGGSVSTLTIQRTQQEDSAVYLCASSPRPGTGKDTQYFGPGTRLTVL.

In the case of this clone: Other DNA sequences of this sample code for an identical CDR3. The chain carries TRBV30 and TRBJ2-3; the D is unclear. V was trimmed by 0 bases and J by 3 bases, leaving 4 bases between them. This CDR3 is built from 12 residues. Germline V gene sequence: CDR1 GTSNPN, CDR2 SVGIG (reference sequence). This CDR3 is CAWSVLTDTQYF. CDR3 DNA sequence: TGTGCCTGGAGTGTATTGACAGATACGCAGTATTTT.

Turning to this clone: A much larger clone lies a single base off, so this may be a read error. This sample also contains other DNA sequences that code for the same CDR3. V is TRBV5-1 and J is TRBJ1-5; 8 nucleotides align to TRBD1. V was pared by 0 bases and J by 2 bases, with 1 base of the junction left unmatched. The CDR3 is 15 residues long. Per germline, CDR1 SGHRS and CDR2 YFSETQ. The CDR3 reads CASSLEGQGNQPQHF. The CDR3 region has the DNA TGCGCCAGCAGCTTGGAGGGACAGGGCAATCAGCCCCAGCATTTT.

This sequence joins TRBV7-9 and TRBJ2-2, with D unclear. The germline V gene has CDR1 SEHNR and CDR2 FQNEAQ (reference sequence). The CDR3 extends over 14 amino acids. The V gene lost 4 bases and the J gene lost 7 bases, with 13 bases spanning the gap. The DNA of the CDR3 is TGTGCCAGCAGCTACAAAAAACCAGACGGGGAGCTGTTTTTT. Protein product: CASSYKKPDGELFF.

Points on this clone: A single base separates this from a much larger clone, so it may be a read error. Other DNA sequences within the sample encode an identical CDR3. The V gene is TRBV7-9, the J gene TRBJ2-7, with D hard to call. Trimming left V 6 bases short and J 0 bases short, with 3 bases between. Germline values: CDR1 SEHNR, CDR2 FQNEAQ (reference sequence). This CDR3 region has 11 residues. DNA for the CDR3: TGTGCCAGCAGTTTCTCCTACGAGCAGTACTTC. It encodes CASSFSYEQYF.

The V gene is TRBV6-6, the J gene TRBJ1-3, with TRBD1 as a possible D gene (5 bases). V was pared by 0 bases and J by 8 bases, with 5 bases between. CDR1 and CDR2 from the germline V gene are MNHNY and SVGAGI (reference sequence). The CDR3 consists of 12 residues. This CDR3 reads CASSYSGDTIYF. In nucleotides, the CDR3 is TGTGCCAGCAGTTACTCGGGGGACACCATATATTTT.

Only one count was recorded for this clone. This chain uses TRBV7-9 with TRBJ2-7; 14 nucleotides agree with TRBD2. Germline V gene sequence: CDR1 SEHNR, CDR2 FQNEAQ (reference sequence). V was pared by 10 bases and J by 3 bases, with 2 bases of the junction left unmatched. The CDR3 spans 13 residues. CDR3 amino acids: CATGTSGSYEQYF. CDR3 coding DNA: TGTGCCACGGGGACTAGCGGGAGCTACGAGCAGTACTTC.

The gene calls are TRBV7-2 and TRBJ2-1; the match to TRBD2 covers 10 bases. The CDR3 totals 15 residues. The V gene's germline CDR1 is SGHTA and CDR2 FQGNSA. V was pared by 5 bases and J by 4 bases, with 5 bases of the junction left unmatched. CDR3 amino acids: CASSQGLAIYNEQFF. Here the CDR3 DNA reads TGTGCCAGCAGCCAGGGACTAGCGATTTACAATGAGCAGTTCTTC.

This clone was counted once. The chain employs TRBV2 and TRBJ2-2, with TRBD1 as a possible D gene (5 bases). This CDR3 contains 14 residues. V dropped 7 bases and J dropped 8 bases, with 17 bases sitting between them. The germline gives CDR1 SNHLY, CDR2 FYNNEI. The chain's CDR3 is CASNDPRQGGELFF. As DNA, the CDR3 is TGTGCCAGCAATGATCCCAGGCAGGGAGGGGAGCTGTTTTTT.

This clone has only a few counts. V usage is TRBV27 and J usage is TRBJ1-1; D uncertain. Per the germline V gene, CDR1 is MNHEY and CDR2 is SMNVEV (reference sequence). The ends were cut back, 8 bases at V and 8 bases at J, with 18 bases in the middle. CDR3 size: 13 residues. The CDR3: CASRGPPGAEAFF. CDR3 DNA sequence: TGTGCCAGCCGCGGGCCGCCCGGAGCCGAAGCTTTCTTT.

The chain couples TRBV7-9 to TRBJ1-1, with 7 bases that match TRBD1. Germline V CDR1 and CDR2: SEHNR, FQNEAQ (reference sequence). The junction had 4 bases not matched to a gene; V was cut back by 5 bases and J by 1 base. The CDR3 extends over 14 amino acids. The DNA for the CDR3 is TGTGCCAGCAGCAGGGGACAGACGAACACTGAAGCTTTCTTT. This codes for CASSRGQTNTEAFF.